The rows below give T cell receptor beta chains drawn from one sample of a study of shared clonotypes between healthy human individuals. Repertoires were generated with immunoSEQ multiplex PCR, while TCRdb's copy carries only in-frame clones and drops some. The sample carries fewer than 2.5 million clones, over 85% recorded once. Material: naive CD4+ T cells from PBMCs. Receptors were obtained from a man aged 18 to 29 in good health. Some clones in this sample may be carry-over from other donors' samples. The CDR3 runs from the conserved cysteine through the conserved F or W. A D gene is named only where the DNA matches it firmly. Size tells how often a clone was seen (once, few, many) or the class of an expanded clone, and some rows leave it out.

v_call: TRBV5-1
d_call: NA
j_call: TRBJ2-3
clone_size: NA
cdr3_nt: TGCGCCAGCAGCGATCAGCGGGGCACAGATACGCAGTATTTT
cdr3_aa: CASSDQRGTDTQYF

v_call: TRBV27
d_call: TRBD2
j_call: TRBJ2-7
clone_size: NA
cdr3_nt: TGTGCCAGCAGTTCGGATCGAGCGGGAAGGTCATACGAGCAGTACTTC
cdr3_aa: CASSSDRAGRSYEQYF

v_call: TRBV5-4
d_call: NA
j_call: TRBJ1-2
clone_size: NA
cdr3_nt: TGTGCCAGCAGCTTGCAGGGGTCGGGCTATGGCTACACCTTC
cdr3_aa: CASSLQGSGYGYTF

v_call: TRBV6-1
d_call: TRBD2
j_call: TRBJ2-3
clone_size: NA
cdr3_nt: TGTGCCAGCAGCGAAGGGGTAGCGGGAGTTTGGGATACGCAGTATTTT
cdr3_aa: CASSEGVAGVWDTQYF

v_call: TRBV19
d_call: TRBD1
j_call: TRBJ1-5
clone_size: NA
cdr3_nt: TGTGCCAGCTATGATACAGGGGGCTCTTCGCAGCCCCAGCATTTT
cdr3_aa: CASYDTGGSSQPQHF

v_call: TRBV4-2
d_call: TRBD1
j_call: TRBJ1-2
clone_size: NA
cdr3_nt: TGTGCCAGCAGCCGCATATCCGGGACAGGGGACTATGGCTACACCTTC
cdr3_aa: CASSRISGTGDYGYTF

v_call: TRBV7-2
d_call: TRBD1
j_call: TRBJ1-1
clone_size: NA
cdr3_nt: TGTGCCAGCAAAAGGACAGGGAACACTGAAGCTTTCTTT
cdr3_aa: CASKRTGNTEAFF

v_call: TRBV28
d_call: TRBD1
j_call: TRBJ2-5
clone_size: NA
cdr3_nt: TGTGCCAGCAGTACCTACAGGGGAGAGACCCAGTACTTC
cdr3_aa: CASSTYRGETQYF

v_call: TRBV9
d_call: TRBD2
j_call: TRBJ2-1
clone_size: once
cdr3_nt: TGTGCCAGCAGCGTACGAGATAGCGGGTACAATGAGCAGTTCTTC
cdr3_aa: CASSVRDSGYNEQFF

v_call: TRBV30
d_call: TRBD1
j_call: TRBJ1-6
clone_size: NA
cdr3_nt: TGTGCCTGTGGACAGGGAAATTCACCCCTCCACTTT
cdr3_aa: CACGQGNSPLHF

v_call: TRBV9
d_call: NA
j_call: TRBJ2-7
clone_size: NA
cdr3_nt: TGTGCCAGCAGCGTAGAAGGGACGGAGGCCTACGAGCAGTACTTC
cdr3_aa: CASSVEGTEAYEQYF

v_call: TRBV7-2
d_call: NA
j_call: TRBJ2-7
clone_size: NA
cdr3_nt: TGTGCCAGCAGCCCCATCATCGCTAGCAACGAGCAGTACTTC
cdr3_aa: CASSPIIASNEQYF

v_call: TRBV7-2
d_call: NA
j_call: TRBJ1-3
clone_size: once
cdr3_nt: TGTGCCAGCAGCTTAACAAGGGGCGTTCTCACCGGAAACACCATATATTTT
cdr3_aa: CASSLTRGVLTGNTIYF

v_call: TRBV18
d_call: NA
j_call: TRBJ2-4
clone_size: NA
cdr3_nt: TGTGCCAGCTCACCGACTCTCGGCGAAAACATTCAGTACTTC
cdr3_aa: CASSPTLGENIQYF

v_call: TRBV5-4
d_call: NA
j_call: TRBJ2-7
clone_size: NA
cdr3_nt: TGTGCCAGCAGCGTTCGAACCTCCTACGAGCAGTACTTC
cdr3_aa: CASSVRTSYEQYF

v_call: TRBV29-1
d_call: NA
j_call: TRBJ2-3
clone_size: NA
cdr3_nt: TGCAGCCTCGGGGGTAGCGGACCCACAGATACGCAGTATTTT
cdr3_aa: CSLGGSGPTDTQYF

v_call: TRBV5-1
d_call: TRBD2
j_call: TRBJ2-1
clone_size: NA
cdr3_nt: TGCGCCAGCAGCTCGACTAGCGGGAGTGGGAATGAGCAGTTCTTC
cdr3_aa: CASSSTSGSGNEQFF

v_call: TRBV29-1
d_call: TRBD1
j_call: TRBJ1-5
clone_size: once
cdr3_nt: TGCAGCGTGGGGGACAGTGCTCAGCCCCAGCATTTT
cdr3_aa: CSVGDSAQPQHF

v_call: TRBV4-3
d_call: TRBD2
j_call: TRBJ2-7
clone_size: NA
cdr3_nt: TGCGCCAGCAGCCAAGTCCCTGAGGGGACTAGCACCGAGCAGTACTTC
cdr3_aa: CASSQVPEGTSTEQYF

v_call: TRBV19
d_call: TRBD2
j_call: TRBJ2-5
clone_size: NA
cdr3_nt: TGTGCCAGTAGTCTAGGACTAGTGATAAAAGAGACCCAGTACTTC
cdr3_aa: CASSLGLVIKETQYF

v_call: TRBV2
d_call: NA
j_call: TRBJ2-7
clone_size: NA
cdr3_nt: TGTGCCAGCAGACCCCCCCGCTCCTACGAGCAGTACTTC
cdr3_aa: CASRPPRSYEQYF

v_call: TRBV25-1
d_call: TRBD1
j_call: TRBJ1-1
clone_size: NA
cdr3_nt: TGTGCCAGCATGCGGACAGGGGGCACTGAAGCTTTCTTT
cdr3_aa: CASMRTGGTEAFF

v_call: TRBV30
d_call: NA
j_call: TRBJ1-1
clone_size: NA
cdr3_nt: TGTGCCTGGGGACAGTTAAACACTGAAGCTTTCTTT
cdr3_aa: CAWGQLNTEAFF

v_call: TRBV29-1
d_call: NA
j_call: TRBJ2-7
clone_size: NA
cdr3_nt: TGCAGCGTTGTAGGGCTTTCATACCACGAGCAGTACTTC
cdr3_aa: CSVVGLSYHEQYF

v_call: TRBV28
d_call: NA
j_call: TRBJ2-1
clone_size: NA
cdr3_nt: TGTGCCAGCAGTTTAGGGCTGACGAGAAATGAGCAGTTCTTC
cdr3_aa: CASSLGLTRNEQFF

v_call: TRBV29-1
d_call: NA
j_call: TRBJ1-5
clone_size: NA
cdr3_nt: TGCAGCGTTACAGCCGATAGCAATCAGCCCCAGCATTTT
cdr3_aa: CSVTADSNQPQHF

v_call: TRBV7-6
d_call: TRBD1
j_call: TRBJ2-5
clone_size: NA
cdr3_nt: TGTGCCAGCAGTCTGACAGGGGGCGCGTTGGAGACCCAGTACTTC
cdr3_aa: CASSLTGGALETQYF

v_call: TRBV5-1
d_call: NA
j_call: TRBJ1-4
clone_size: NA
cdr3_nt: TGCGCCAGCAGCATCCAAGGGCCATCTAATGAAAAACTGTTTTTT
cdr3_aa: CASSIQGPSNEKLFF

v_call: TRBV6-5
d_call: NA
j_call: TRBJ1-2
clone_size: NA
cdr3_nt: TGTGCCAGCAGTTACGCTTCCGGGACCTATGGCTACACCTTC
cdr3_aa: CASSYASGTYGYTF

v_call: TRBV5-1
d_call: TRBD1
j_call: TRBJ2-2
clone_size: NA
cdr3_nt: TGCGCCAGCAGCATTCCCGGGACAGGGGTCACCGGGGAGCTGTTTTTT
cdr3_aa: CASSIPGTGVTGELFF

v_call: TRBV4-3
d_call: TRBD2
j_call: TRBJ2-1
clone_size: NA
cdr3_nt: TGCGCCAGCAGCCAAGAGGGAGGGAATGAGCAGTTCTTC
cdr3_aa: CASSQEGGNEQFF

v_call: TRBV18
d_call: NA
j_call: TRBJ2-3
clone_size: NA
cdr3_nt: TGTGCCAGCTCACGTGTCCCCGGGGCGGTCGGAGATACGCAGTATTTT
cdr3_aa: CASSRVPGAVGDTQYF

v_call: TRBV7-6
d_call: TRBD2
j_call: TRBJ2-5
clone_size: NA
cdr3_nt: TGTGCCAGCAGCACATTAGCGGGAGGGCCCGGGGAGACCCAGTACTTC
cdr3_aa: CASSTLAGGPGETQYF

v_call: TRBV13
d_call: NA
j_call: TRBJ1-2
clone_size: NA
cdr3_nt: TGTGCCAGCAGCCCCAGACGGGTGGGGGGCTATGGCTACACCTTC
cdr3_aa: CASSPRRVGGYGYTF

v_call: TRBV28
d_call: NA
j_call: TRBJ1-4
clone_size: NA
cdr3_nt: TGTGCCAGCACCCAGGGGAGGAGAGATGAAAAACTGTTTTTT
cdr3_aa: CASTQGRRDEKLFF

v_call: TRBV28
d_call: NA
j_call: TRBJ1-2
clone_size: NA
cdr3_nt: TGTGCCAGCAGCCTCCGACAGCCTCGAGGTGGCTACACCTTC
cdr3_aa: CASSLRQPRGGYTF

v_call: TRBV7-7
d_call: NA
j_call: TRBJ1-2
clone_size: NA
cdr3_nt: TGTGCCAGCCGAAAGACCTATGGCTACACCTTC
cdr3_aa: CASRKTYGYTF

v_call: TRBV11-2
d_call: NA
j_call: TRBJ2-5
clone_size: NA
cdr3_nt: TGTGCCAGCAGATCAACAGTTCAAGAGACCCAGTACTTC
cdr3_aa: CASRSTVQETQYF

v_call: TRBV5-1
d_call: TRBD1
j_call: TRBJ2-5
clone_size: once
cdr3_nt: TGCGCCAGCAGCTTAACCGGGACAGGGGAAGAGACCCAGTACTTC
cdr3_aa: CASSLTGTGEETQYF

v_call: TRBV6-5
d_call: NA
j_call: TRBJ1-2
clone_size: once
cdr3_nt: TGTGCCAGCAGTTACCAGGGGACCTATGGCTACACCTTC
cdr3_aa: CASSYQGTYGYTF

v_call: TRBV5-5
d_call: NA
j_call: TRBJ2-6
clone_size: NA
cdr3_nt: TGTGCCAGCAGCCTATTACAGGGCCAAGGGGCCAACGTCCTGACTTTC
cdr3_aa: CASSLLQGQGANVLTF

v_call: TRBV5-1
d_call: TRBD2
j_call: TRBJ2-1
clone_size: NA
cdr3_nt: TGCGCCAGCAGCGCCCGGACTAGCGGCAGCTACAATGAGCAGTTCTTC
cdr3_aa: CASSARTSGSYNEQFF

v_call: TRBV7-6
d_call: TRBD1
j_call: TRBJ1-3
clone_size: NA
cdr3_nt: TGTGCCAGCAGCCCAAGGACAGGGACGAAGAGAAACACCATATATTTT
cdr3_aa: CASSPRTGTKRNTIYF

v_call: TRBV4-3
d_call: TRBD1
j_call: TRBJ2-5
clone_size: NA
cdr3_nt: TGCGCCAGCAGCCCACAGACAGGGGTCCAAGAGACCCAGTACTTC
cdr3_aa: CASSPQTGVQETQYF

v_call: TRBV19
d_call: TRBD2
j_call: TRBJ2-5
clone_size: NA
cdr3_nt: TGTGCCAGTAGTATGGGACTAGCGGGCTGGGAGACCCAGTACTTC
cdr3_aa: CASSMGLAGWETQYF

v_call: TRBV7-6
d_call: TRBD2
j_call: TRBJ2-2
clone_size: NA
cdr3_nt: TGTGCCAGCAGCGCTAGCGGGAACACCGGGGAGCTGTTTTTT
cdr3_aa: CASSASGNTGELFF

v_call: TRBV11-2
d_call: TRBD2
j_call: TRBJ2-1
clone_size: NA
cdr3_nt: TGTGCCAGCAGCTTACAGCTAGCGGGAGGGCCGGGTGAGCAGTTCTTC
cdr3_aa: CASSLQLAGGPGEQFF

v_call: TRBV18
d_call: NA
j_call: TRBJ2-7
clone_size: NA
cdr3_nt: TGTGCCAGCTCACCCGGACTAAACGAGGAGCAGTACTTC
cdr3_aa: CASSPGLNEEQYF

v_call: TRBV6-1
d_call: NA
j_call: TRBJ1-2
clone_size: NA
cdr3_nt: TGTGCCAGCAGCGTTAACTATGGCTACACCTTC
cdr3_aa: CASSVNYGYTF

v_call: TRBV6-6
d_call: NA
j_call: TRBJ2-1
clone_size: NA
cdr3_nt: TGTGCCAGCAGGAGCAGGGTATTGAAGAATGAGCAGTTCTTC
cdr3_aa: CASRSRVLKNEQFF